This is a list of T cell receptor beta chains from one sample in a study of vaccination effects on CD4 cells after COVID-19. The repertoire was sequenced with immunoSEQ multiplex PCR; TCRdb's copy has only in-frame clones and lacks some. The sample lists about 40,000 clones, around 71% occurring once. These receptors are not linked to any known antigen. This specimen was CD4+ T cells from PBMCs cultured without peptide, taken after COVID-19 vaccination. Receptors were obtained from a human donor who received a COVID-19 vaccine. Each CDR3 is given with its conserved first and last residue. A D gene is named only where the DNA matches it firmly. Clone size, where shown, is once, few, many, or a class for clones that have expanded.

d_gene	abundance	v_gene	len	j_gene	CDR3aa	CDR3nt
TRBD2	-	TRBV9	16	TRBJ2-2	CASRRLAGANTGELFF	TGTGCCAGCAGACGACTAGCGGGAGCGAACACCGGGGAGCTGTTTTTT
-	-	TRBV30	14	TRBJ1-3	CAWSEPRGGNTIYF	TGTGCCTGGAGCGAACCCAGGGGCGGAAACACCATATATTTT
TRBD2	-	TRBV19	17	TRBJ2-1	CASGLAGVSGFYNEQFF	TGTGCCAGTGGACTAGCGGGAGTCTCGGGGTTTTACAATGAGCAGTTCTTC
TRBD2	-	TRBV29-1	13	TRBJ2-3	CSVEREKGDTQYF	TGCAGCGTTGAGCGGGAGAAAGGAGATACGCAGTATTTT
TRBD1	few	TRBV18	14	TRBJ2-1	CASSPTGTGRVEFF	TGTGCCAGCTCACCAACCGGGACAGGCAGGGTTGAGTTCTTC
-	few	TRBV4-1	16	TRBJ1-2	CASSQEGRADNYGYTF	TGCGCCAGCAGCCAGGAGGGTCGGGCCGATAACTATGGCTACACCTTC
-	-	TRBV7-2	13	TRBJ1-3	CASRSRAGNTIYF	TGTGCCAGCAGGAGCAGGGCAGGAAACACCATATATTTT
-	-	TRBV10-1	14	TRBJ1-3	CASSQGVLGNTIYF	TGCGCCAGCAGTCAAGGGGTTCTTGGAAACACCATATATTTT
-	-	TRBV6-6	15	TRBJ1-2	CASSYSGRANYGYTF	TGTGCCAGCAGTTATAGTGGCAGGGCTAACTATGGCTACACCTTC
-	-	TRBV5-1	13	TRBJ1-1	CASKEGRDTEAFF	TGCGCCAGCAAGGAAGGGCGGGACACTGAAGCTTTCTTT
-	-	TRBV11-2	15	TRBJ2-1	CASSQIRGGNNEQFF	TGTGCCAGCAGCCAGATCCGTGGGGGCAACAATGAGCAGTTCTTC
-	once	TRBV10-3	12	TRBJ1-1	CAIRSGGTEAFF	TGTGCCATCAGATCGGGGGGCACTGAAGCTTTCTTT
-	-	TRBV5-1	16	TRBJ2-3	CASSGKGGVLSDTQYF	TGCGCCAGCAGCGGGAAGGGGGGGGTATTGTCAGATACGCAGTATTTT
-	-	TRBV7-2	11	TRBJ2-7	CASSLVHEQYF	TGTGCCAGCAGCTTAGTACACGAGCAGTACTTC
-	-	TRBV12-3/TRBV12-4	13	TRBJ1-4	CASRSGQGEKLFF	TGTGCCAGCAGGAGTGGGCAGGGGGAAAAACTGTTTTTT
TRBD1	few	TRBV25-1	16	TRBJ1-4	CASSDPDRGWGEKLFF	TGTGCCAGCAGTGATCCCGACAGGGGATGGGGTGAAAAACTGTTTTTT
TRBD1	-	TRBV5-6	12	TRBJ2-7	CASDAGTGVRYF	TGTGCCAGCGACGCCGGGACAGGGGTGCGGTACTTC
-	-	TRBV19	13	TRBJ1-6	CASSSQGGSPLHF	TGTGCCAGTAGTAGCCAGGGCGGATCACCCCTCCACTTT
-	-	TRBV11-3	16	TRBJ2-3	CASSLNFRGRTDTQYF	TGTGCCAGCAGCTTAAATTTTAGAGGGAGAACAGATACGCAGTATTTT
TRBD2	-	TRBV10-2	14	TRBJ2-1	CASRGTSGANEQFF	TGCGCCAGCAGAGGGACTAGCGGGGCTAATGAGCAGTTCTTC
-	-	TRBV11-2	12	TRBJ1-1	CASRRPGGEAFF	TGTGCCAGCAGACGACCTGGAGGGGAAGCTTTCTTT
TRBD1	-	TRBV6-5	14	TRBJ1-4	CASTRDRTNEKLFF	TGTGCCAGCACCCGGGACAGGACAAATGAAAAACTGTTTTTT
TRBD2	-	TRBV3-1/TRBV3-2	15	TRBJ2-2	CASNPSGRGTGELFF	TGTGCCAGCAACCCTAGCGGGAGGGGCACCGGGGAGCTGTTTTTT
TRBD1	-	TRBV6-6	14	TRBJ2-1	CASSSTGGFNEQFF	TGTGCCAGCAGTTCGACAGGGGGGTTCAATGAGCAGTTCTTC
-	-	TRBV5-1	16	TRBJ2-1	CASSLTIQGSYNEQFF	TGCGCCAGCAGCTTAACGATACAGGGCTCCTACAATGAGCAGTTCTTC
-	-	TRBV6-4	14	TRBJ2-1	CASSILDSHNEQFF	TGTGCCAGCAGTATTCTGGACAGCCACAATGAGCAGTTCTTC
TRBD1	few	TRBV7-8	15	TRBJ1-2	CASSLEGTGVSGYTF	TGTGCCAGCAGCTTAGAAGGGACAGGGGTTTCTGGCTACACCTTC
TRBD2	-	TRBV7-9	19	TRBJ2-7	CASSLGYGTSGRIGYEQYF	TGTGCCAGCAGCCTTGGATACGGGACTAGCGGGAGGATAGGCTACGAGCAGTACTTC
TRBD2	-	TRBV7-9	12	TRBJ2-5	CASSVGGGTQYF	TGTGCCAGCAGCGTTGGGGGGGGGACCCAGTACTTC
TRBD1	once	TRBV3-1/TRBV3-2	16	TRBJ2-1	CASSRGAGTGGTEQFF	TGTGCCAGCAGCCGGGGAGCCGGGACAGGGGGCACTGAGCAGTTCTTC
-	-	TRBV5-1	15	TRBJ2-3	CATRQGLAGADTQYF	TGCGCCACCCGACAGGGGTTGGCGGGAGCCGATACGCAGTATTTT
-	-	TRBV24-1	13	TRBJ2-7	CATAGQGGGEQYF	TGTGCCACCGCGGGGCAGGGAGGAGGCGAGCAGTACTTC
-	-	TRBV19	13	TRBJ1-2	CASSNRVDDGYTF	TGTGCCAGTAGTAACCGGGTGGATGATGGCTACACCTTC
-	-	TRBV12-1	18	TRBJ1-5	CASSLRGTGEEGNQPQHF	TGTGCCAGCAGCTTGCGGGGTACAGGGGAAGAAGGCAATCAGCCCCAGCATTTT
TRBD1	-	TRBV30	16	TRBJ1-6	CAWSRDRAANNSPLHF	TGTGCCTGGAGCCGGGACAGGGCCGCTAATAATTCACCCCTCCACTTT
-	once	TRBV11-3	15	TRBJ2-1	CASSLGVGRSNEQFF	TGTGCCAGCAGCTTAGGGGTCGGTAGAAGCAATGAGCAGTTCTTC
-	-	TRBV5-6	14	TRBJ1-2	CASSLAAGAMGYTF	TGTGCCAGCAGCTTGGCGGCAGGGGCTATGGGCTACACCTTC
TRBD2	-	TRBV2	16	TRBJ2-5	CASSEATSGGWETQYF	TGTGCCAGCAGTGAAGCGACTAGCGGGGGGTGGGAGACCCAGTACTTC
-	-	TRBV9	16	TRBJ1-6	CASSPHLGWNNSPLHF	TGTGCCAGCAGCCCCCACCTGGGATGGAATAATTCACCCCTCCACTTT
TRBD2	-	TRBV9	14	TRBJ2-5	CASSKAGGQETQYF	TGTGCCAGCAGTAAAGCGGGGGGGCAAGAGACCCAGTACTTC
TRBD1	-	TRBV19	15	TRBJ2-1	CASREGDRPHNEQFF	TGTGCCAGTAGAGAGGGGGACAGGCCCCACAATGAGCAGTTCTTC
-	-	TRBV5-1	15	TRBJ1-2	CASSFAQGLGAGYTF	TGCGCCAGCAGCTTCGCCCAAGGTTTGGGGGCTGGCTACACCTTC
TRBD2	-	TRBV20-1	11	TRBJ2-1	CSGERGAEQFF	TGCAGTGGGGAGCGGGGGGCTGAGCAGTTCTTC
TRBD2	-	TRBV7-9	16	TRBJ2-1	CASSSELAGSYNEQFF	TGTGCCAGCAGCTCAGAACTAGCGGGATCCTACAATGAGCAGTTCTTC
TRBD1	few	TRBV2	13	TRBJ1-1	CASSGQGNTEAFF	TGTGCCAGCAGCGGACAGGGAAACACTGAAGCTTTCTTT
TRBD1	-	TRBV29-1	13	TRBJ2-5	CSATTGGEGTQYF	TGCAGCGCGACGACAGGGGGCGAGGGGACCCAGTACTTC
-	-	TRBV3-1/TRBV3-2	14	TRBJ2-1	CASSLTGAWGEQFF	TGTGCCAGCAGCCTTACCGGGGCCTGGGGTGAGCAGTTCTTC
TRBD1	-	TRBV6-5	14	TRBJ2-7	CASSHGQGSYEQYF	TGTGCCAGCAGCCATGGACAGGGTTCGTACGAGCAGTACTTC
-	-	TRBV19	16	TRBJ1-5	CASSIVWVGLNQPQHF	TGTGCCAGTAGTATAGTTTGGGTAGGGTTAAATCAGCCCCAGCATTTT
TRBD1	-	TRBV6-5	13	TRBJ1-2	CASGGDRGDGYTF	TGTGCCAGCGGCGGGGACAGGGGAGATGGCTACACCTTC
-	-	TRBV18	13	TRBJ2-1	CASSQSGEGEQFF	TGTGCCAGCTCGCAATCGGGAGAGGGTGAGCAGTTCTTC
-	-	TRBV2	15	TRBJ2-3	CASSERPGSTDTQYF	TGTGCCAGCAGTGAACGTCCTGGGAGCACAGATACGCAGTATTTT
-	medium-sized	TRBV19	15	TRBJ1-5	CASSIRGSTYQPQHF	TGTGCCAGTAGTATTCGAGGGTCAACTTATCAGCCCCAGCATTTT
-	-	TRBV2	13	TRBJ2-1	CASSVESNNEQFF	TGTGCCAGCAGTGTGGAGAGTAACAATGAGCAGTTCTTC
-	-	TRBV5-4	15	TRBJ2-3	CASSLGSTPGDTQYF	TGTGCCAGCAGCTTGGGGTCAACGCCCGGCGATACGCAGTATTTT